One sample yielded the 16 T cell receptor beta chains listed below, sequenced in a study of blood T cell repertoires in COVID-19 (dated by TCRdb to 2019 to 2021). The receptor library was made with the immunoSEQ multiplex PCR assay. TCRdb stores this immuneACCESS table with in-frame sequences only. Part of the clones is absent; in the studies checked, under half of the shortfall reflects unresolved V genes, and no reason is known for the rest. The sample profile shows approximately 49,000 clones; roughly four fifths of them were found once. 13% to 15% of the sample is held by the ten biggest clonotypes. Material: peripheral blood. These receptors were obtained from a human donor with acute or convalescent COVID-19. The donor label of this sample is uncertain.

This rearrangement joins TRBV5-1 to TRBJ2-7, with D possibly being TRBD1 (6 bases). Per germline, CDR1 SGHRS and CDR2 YFSETQ. Trimming removed 4 bases at V and 2 bases at J, with 16 bases between. The CDR3 loop spans 15 amino acids. CDR3 region: CASSGQGGRTYEQYF. The CDR3, as DNA: TGCGCCAGCAGCGGCCAAGGGGGAAGGACCTACGAGCAGTACTTC.

V gene TRBV14 combines with J gene TRBJ2-1; 8 positions agree with TRBD2. The CDR3 contains 17 residues. The germline V gene encodes CDR1 SGHDN and CDR2 FVKESK. V trimming: 1 base; J trimming: 0 bases; junction bases outside the gene matches: 5. CDR3 sequence: CASSQGRGTSSYNEQFF. Here the CDR3 DNA reads TGTGCCAGCAGCCAAGGACGGGGGACTAGCTCCTACAATGAGCAGTTCTTC.

This clone ranks as medium-sized. V is TRBV24-1 and J is TRBJ1-1; no clear D gene. Germline V lookup: CDR1 KGHDR, CDR2 SFDVKD. Trimming removed 3 bases at V and 7 bases at J, with 8 bases between. The CDR3 is 12 residues long. The CDR3 reads CATSDGGLEAFF. The CDR3 region has the DNA TGTGCCACCAGTGATGGCGGACTTGAAGCTTTCTTT.

This chain links TRBV6-5 with TRBJ2-7, with 10 bases fitting TRBD2. The junction had 5 bases not matched to a gene; V was cut back by 6 bases and J by 0 bases. The CDR3 runs to 15 residues. Germline lookup yields CDR1 MNHEY and CDR2 SVGAGI. The CDR3 spells CASSPAGGFSYEQYF. The CDR3 region has the DNA TGTGCCAGCAGCCCAGCGGGAGGGTTCTCCTACGAGCAGTACTTC.

The chain has TRBV29-1 and TRBJ2-3; D is possibly TRBD1 (6 bases). V dropped 6 bases and J dropped 5 bases, with 24 bases sitting between them. Germline loops: CDR1 SQVTM, CDR2 ANQGSEA. The CDR3 length is 16 residues. CDR3 in DNA: TGCAGCGTCGCCCAACTTCGTGGGGGCCTCGAAGATACGCAGTATTTT. Translated: CSVAQLRGGLEDTQYF.

V usage is TRBV7-6 and J usage is TRBJ1-4; 9 bases agree with TRBD1. The germline V gene encodes CDR1 SGHVS and CDR2 FNYEAQ. Germline trimming cut 0 bases from V and 4 bases from J; bases unmatched to any gene: 6. CDR3 length: 17 amino acids. Here the CDR3 reads CASSLAPGTGNNEKLFF. The CDR3 nucleotides are TGTGCCAGCAGCTTAGCCCCAGGGACAGGGAATAATGAAAAACTGTTTTTT.

The V gene is TRBV10-2, the J gene TRBJ2-2; possibly TRBD1 for D (7 bases). This CDR3 spans 16 amino acids. Deletions cut 6 bases from V and 4 bases from J, with 18 bases between. The germline V gene has CDR1 WSHSY and CDR2 SAAADI. CDR3 region: CASRDQGGLGTGELFF. The CDR3 nucleotides are TGCGCCAGCAGAGACCAGGGGGGCCTGGGCACCGGGGAGCTGTTTTTT.

V is TRBV2 and J is TRBJ2-7, with D perhaps TRBD2 (9 bases). Trimming pared 6 bases from V and 0 bases from J, leaving 30 bases between. The length of the CDR3 is 20 residues. Per germline, CDR1 SNHLY and CDR2 FYNNEI. CDR3 sequence: CASRAGQGSTSTSGSYEQYF. Here the CDR3 DNA reads TGTGCCAGCAGAGCCGGACAGGGATCTACCTCGACTAGCGGCTCCTACGAGCAGTACTTC.

This chain connects TRBV7-3 to TRBJ1-1; D is ambiguous. Germline lookup yields CDR1 SGHTA and CDR2 FQGTGA. The CDR3 contains 15 residues. With 3 bases removed from V and 0 bases from J, the gap between germline ends came to 11 bases. CDR3 region: CASSLGPTVNTEAFF. In nucleotides, the CDR3 is TGTGCCAGCAGCTTGGGCCCGACGGTGAACACTGAAGCTTTCTTT.

The chain joins TRBV3-1 (or the pseudogene TRBV3-2) to TRBJ1-3; D may be TRBD1 (5 bases). V was cut by 1 base and J by 4 bases, with 5 bases left in between. CDR1 LGHDT and CDR2 YNNKEL come from the germline V gene (reference sequence). This CDR3 has 13 amino acids. CDR3 in DNA: TGTGCCAGCAGCCAAGCAGGGGGAAACACCATATATTTT. Translation gives CASSQAGGNTIYF.

The chain links TRBV30 to TRBJ2-5; TRBD1 might be the D (5 bases). V was pared by 1 base and J by 4 bases, with 7 bases between. Per germline, CDR1 GTSNPN and CDR2 SVGIG (reference sequence). CDR3 length: 12 residues. The CDR3 spells CAWSGGTETQYF. CDR3 coding DNA: TGTGCCTGGAGTGGGGGCACAGAGACCCAGTACTTC.

The chain employs TRBV11-2 and TRBJ2-3; a weak D match, TRBD1 (5 bases). V lost 6 bases and J 6 bases, leaving 19 bases between the germline ends. This CDR3 is built from 15 residues. Per the germline V gene, CDR1 is SGHAT and CDR2 is FQNNGV. The CDR3 protein is CASSPRAPGVDTQYF. CDR3 nucleotide sequence: TGTGCCAGCAGTCCCAGGGCCCCTGGGGTCGATACGCAGTATTTT. The full variable domain, in which reference TRBV11-2 and TRBJ2-3 provide the parts outside the CDR3, is EAGVAQSPRYKIIEKRQSVAFWCNPISGHATLYWYQQILGQGPKLLIQFQNNGVVDDSQLPKDRFSAERLKGVDSTLKIQPAKLEDSAVYLCASSPRAPGVDTQYFGPGTRLTVL.

The chain employs TRBV6-5 and TRBJ1-1; tentatively, D is TRBD1 (5 bases). The ends were cut back, 7 bases at V and 5 bases at J, with 17 bases in the middle. The CDR3 covers 14 residues. Germline lookup yields CDR1 MNHEY and CDR2 SVGAGI. The CDR3 reads CASTPSTGGTEAFF. The CDR3 DNA follows: TGTGCCAGCACCCCATCGACCGGGGGGACTGAAGCTTTCTTT.

This clone occurred once. The chain links TRBV30 to TRBJ2-5; TRBD2 matches 9 bases. Losses at the gene ends were 7 bases for V and 2 bases for J; bases not matched to a gene: 11. This CDR3 comprises 15 residues. Germline V gene sequence: CDR1 GTSNPN, CDR2 SVGIG (reference sequence). The CDR3 nucleotides are TGTGCCTCCTCTACGGGACTAGCCGCTCAAGAGACCCAGTACTTC. Translation: CASSTGLAAQETQYF.

V is TRBV12-3 or TRBV12-4 and J is TRBJ2-2; D might be TRBD2 (5 bases). CDR3 size: 13 residues. Trimming shortened V by 6 bases and J by 4 bases, and 9 bases separated the two germline ends. DNA for the CDR3: TGTGCCAGCAGACGGGAAGGCACCGGGGAGCTGTTTTTT. Encoded protein: CASRREGTGELFF.

The genes are TRBV2 and TRBJ1-1, with no clear D. With 2 bases removed from V and 3 bases from J, the gap between germline ends came to 16 bases. The CDR3 sequence is 16 residues long. Germline lookup yields CDR1 SNHLY and CDR2 FYNNEI. The CDR3 DNA is TGTGCCAGCAGTGAAAACGGGGAAGCCTGGTACACTGAAGCTTTCTTT. Translated, it gives CASSENGEAWYTEAFF.